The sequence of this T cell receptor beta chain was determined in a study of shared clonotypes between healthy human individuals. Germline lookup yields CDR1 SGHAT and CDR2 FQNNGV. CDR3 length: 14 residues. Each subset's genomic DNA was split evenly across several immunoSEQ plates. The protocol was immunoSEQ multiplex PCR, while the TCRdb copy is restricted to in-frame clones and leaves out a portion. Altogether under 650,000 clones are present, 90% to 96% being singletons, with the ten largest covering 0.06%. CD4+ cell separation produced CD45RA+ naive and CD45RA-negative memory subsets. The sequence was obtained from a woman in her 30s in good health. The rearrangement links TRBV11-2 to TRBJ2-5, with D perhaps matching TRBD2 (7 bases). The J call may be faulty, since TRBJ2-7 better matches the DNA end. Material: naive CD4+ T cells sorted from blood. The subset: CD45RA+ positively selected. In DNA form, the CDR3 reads TGTGCCAGCAGCTTTGCAGGGGAGGGTTACGAGCAGTACTTC. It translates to CASSFAGEGYEQYF.